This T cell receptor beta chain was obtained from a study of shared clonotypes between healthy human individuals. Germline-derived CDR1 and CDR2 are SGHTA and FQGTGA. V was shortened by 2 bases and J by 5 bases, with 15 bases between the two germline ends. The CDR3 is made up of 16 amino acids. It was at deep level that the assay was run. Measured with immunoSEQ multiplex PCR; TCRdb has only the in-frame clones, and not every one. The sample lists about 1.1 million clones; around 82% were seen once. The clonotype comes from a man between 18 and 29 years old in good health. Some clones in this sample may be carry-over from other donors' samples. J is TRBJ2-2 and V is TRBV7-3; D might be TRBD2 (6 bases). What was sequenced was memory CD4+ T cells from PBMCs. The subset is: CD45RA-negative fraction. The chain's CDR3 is CASSLVGGRGTGELFF. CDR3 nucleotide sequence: TGTGCCAGCAGCTTAGTGGGCGGCCGGGGGACCGGGGAGCTGTTTTTT. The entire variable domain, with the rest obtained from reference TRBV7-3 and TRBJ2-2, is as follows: GAGVSQTPSNKVTEKGKYVELRCDPISGHTALYWYRQSLGQGPEFLIYFQGTGAADDSGLPNDRFFAVRPEGSVSTLKIQRTERGDSAVYLCASSLVGGRGTGELFFGEGSRLTVL.